This T cell receptor beta chain was recorded in a study of regulatory and conventional T cells in RAG deficiency. The study, taken as a whole, reports: Omenn syndrome and CID/AS patients had around 100-fold fewer unique Treg TCR beta sequences, versus about 10-fold elsewhere. Patient subsets had shorter CDR3s; Omenn Treg-Tconv overlap exceeded 75%. In Omenn syndrome, sorted "Tregs" may be peripherally activated cells.

A remark on this clone: Antigen unknown.

TCRdb's copy holds only in-frame clones and misses some; the assay was immunoSEQ multiplex PCR. The sample comprises tens of thousands of clones, 85% to 95% of which are singletons, and approximately 0.67% rests with the top ten. This CDR3 is built from 15 residues. The germline V gene encodes CDR1 SGDLS and CDR2 YYNGEE. J lost 7 bases, V lost 0 bases, and 7 bases had no gene match. Conventional CD4+ T cells were sorted from blood as CD25-low CD127-high cells. These records were also assigned to another study, of regulatory T cells. That study reports: Amplification used 52 TRBV primers and 13 TRBJ primers. Skewed V and J usage and few unique V-J pairs marked patient repertoires, most in Tregs.

This TCR came from a human donor in good health. The sequenced sample consisted of CD4+ T cells sorted from blood. The rearrangement links TRBV9 to TRBJ1-5; 7 nucleotides agree with TRBD1. The CDR3: CASSVGVGGDQPQHF. DNA for the CDR3: TGTGCCAGCAGCGTAGGAGTAGGGGGCGACCAGCCCCAGCATTTT.